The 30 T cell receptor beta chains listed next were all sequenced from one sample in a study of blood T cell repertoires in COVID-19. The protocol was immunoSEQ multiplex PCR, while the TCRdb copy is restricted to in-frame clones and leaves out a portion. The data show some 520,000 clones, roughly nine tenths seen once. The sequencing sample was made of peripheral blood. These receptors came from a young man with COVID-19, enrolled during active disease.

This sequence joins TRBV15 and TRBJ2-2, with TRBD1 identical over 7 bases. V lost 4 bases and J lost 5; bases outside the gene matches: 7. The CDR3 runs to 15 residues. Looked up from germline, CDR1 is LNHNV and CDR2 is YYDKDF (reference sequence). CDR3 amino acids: CATSNKTGRTGELFF. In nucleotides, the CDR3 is TGTGCCACCAGCAATAAGACAGGGCGGACCGGGGAGCTGTTTTTT.

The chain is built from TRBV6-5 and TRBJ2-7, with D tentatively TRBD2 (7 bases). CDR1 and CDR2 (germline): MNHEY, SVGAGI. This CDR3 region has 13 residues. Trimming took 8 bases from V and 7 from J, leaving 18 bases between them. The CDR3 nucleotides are TGTGCCAGCGGGGGGGCGCGAAGTTTTGAGCAGTACTTC. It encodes CASGGARSFEQYF.

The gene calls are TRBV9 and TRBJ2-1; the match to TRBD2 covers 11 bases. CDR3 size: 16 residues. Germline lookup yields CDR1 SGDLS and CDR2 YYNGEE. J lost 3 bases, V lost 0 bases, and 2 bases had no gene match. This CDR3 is CASSVEGLAGYNEQFF. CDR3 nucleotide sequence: TGTGCCAGCAGCGTAGAAGGACTAGCGGGCTACAATGAGCAGTTCTTC.

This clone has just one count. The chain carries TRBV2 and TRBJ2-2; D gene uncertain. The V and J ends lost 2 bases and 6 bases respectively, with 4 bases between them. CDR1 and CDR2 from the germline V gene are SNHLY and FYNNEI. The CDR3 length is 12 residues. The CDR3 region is CASSESPGELFF. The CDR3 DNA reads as TGTGCCAGCAGTGAATCTCCCGGGGAGCTGTTTTTT.

Here the CDR3 DNA reads TGTGCCAGCAGCCAATTGACTAGCGGGGGGCGTACAGATACGCAGTATTTT. Protein sequence: CASSQLTSGGRTDTQYF. V and J are TRBV3-1 (or the pseudogene TRBV3-2) and TRBJ2-3; TRBD2 matches at 13 bases. The J segment lost 3 bases and the V segment lost 2 bases, leaving 5 bases of the junction unmatched. The CDR3 extends over 17 amino acids. Germline assignment: CDR1 LGHDT and CDR2 YNNKEL (reference sequence).

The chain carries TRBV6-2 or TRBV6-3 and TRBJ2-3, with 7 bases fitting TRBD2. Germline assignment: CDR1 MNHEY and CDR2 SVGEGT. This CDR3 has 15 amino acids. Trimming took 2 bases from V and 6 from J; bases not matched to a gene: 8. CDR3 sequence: CASSYEGGRSDTQYF. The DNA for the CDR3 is TGTGCCAGCAGTTACGAGGGCGGGAGATCCGATACGCAGTATTTT.

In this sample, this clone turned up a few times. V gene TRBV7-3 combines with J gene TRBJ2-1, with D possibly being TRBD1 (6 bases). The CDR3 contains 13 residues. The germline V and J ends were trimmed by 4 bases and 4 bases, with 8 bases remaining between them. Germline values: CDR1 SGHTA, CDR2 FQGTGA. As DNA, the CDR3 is TGTGCCAGCAGCTGGGGACAATACAATGAGCAGTTCTTC. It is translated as CASSWGQYNEQFF.

CDR3 amino acids: CASSSGTANPYGYTF. CDR3 nucleotides: TGTGCCAGCAGTTCCGGGACAGCTAATCCCTATGGCTACACCTTC. The chain carries TRBV28 and TRBJ1-2; 7 positions agree with TRBD1. This CDR3 comprises 15 residues. V gave up 4 bases and J gave up 4 bases; unmatched junction bases: 9. Germline CDR1 MDHEN, CDR2 SYDVKM.

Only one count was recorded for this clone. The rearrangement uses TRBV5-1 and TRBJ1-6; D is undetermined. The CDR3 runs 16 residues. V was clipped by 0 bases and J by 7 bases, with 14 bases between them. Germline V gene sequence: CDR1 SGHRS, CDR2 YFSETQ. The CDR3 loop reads CASSLGGQSRNSPLHF. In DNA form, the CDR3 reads TGCGCCAGCAGCTTGGGAGGGCAGTCGAGGAATTCACCCCTCCACTTT.

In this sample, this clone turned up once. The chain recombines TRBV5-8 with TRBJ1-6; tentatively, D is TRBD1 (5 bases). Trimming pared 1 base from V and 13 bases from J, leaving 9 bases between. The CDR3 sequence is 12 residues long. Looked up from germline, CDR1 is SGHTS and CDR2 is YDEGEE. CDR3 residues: CASSLWGDPLHF. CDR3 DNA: TGTGCCAGCAGCTTGTGGGGGGATCCCCTCCACTTT. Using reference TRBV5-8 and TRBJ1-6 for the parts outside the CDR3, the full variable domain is EAGVTQSPTHLIKTRGQQATLRCSPISGHTSVYWYQQALGLGLQFLLWYDEGEERNRGNFPPRFSGRQFPNYSSELNVNALELEDSALYLCASSLWGDPLHFGNGTRLTVT.

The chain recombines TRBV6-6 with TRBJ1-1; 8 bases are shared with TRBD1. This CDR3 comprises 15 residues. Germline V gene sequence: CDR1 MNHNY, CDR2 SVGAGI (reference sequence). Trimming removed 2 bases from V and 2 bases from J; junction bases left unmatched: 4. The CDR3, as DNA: TGTGCCAGCAGTTACGTGACAGGGGAAAACACTGAAGCTTTCTTT. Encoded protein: CASSYVTGENTEAFF.

CDR3 sequence (DNA): TGTGCCACCAGCAGGGGGACCTTAGCGGCAGATACGCAGTATTTT. Translation: CATSRGTLAADTQYF. The V and J genes are TRBV15 and TRBJ2-3, with a tentative D call TRBD2 (6 bases). Germline V CDR1 and CDR2: LNHNV, YYDKDF (reference sequence). The germline V and J ends were trimmed by 3 bases and 4 bases, with 14 bases remaining between them. The CDR3 extends over 15 amino acids. The variable domain in full, completed from reference TRBV15 and TRBJ2-3, reads DAMVIQNPRYQVTQFGKPVTLSCSQTLNHNVMYWYQQKSSQAPKLLFHYYDKDFNNEADTPDNFQSRRPNTSFCFLDIRSPGLGDTAMYLCATSRGTLAADTQYFGPGTRLTVL.

This CDR3 is CASSRTSGSGETQYF. As DNA, the CDR3 is TGTGCCAGCAGCCGGACTAGCGGGAGCGGGGAGACCCAGTACTTC. This chain links TRBV6-5 with TRBJ2-5, with 13 bases aligning to TRBD2. The CDR3 has 15 residues. J lost 5 bases, V lost 6 bases, and 6 bases had no gene match. CDR1 is MNHEY and CDR2 is SVGAGI in the germline V gene.

The CDR3 coding sequence is TGTGCCACCCAGACGGGGGTCGGGTCTGGGGCCAACGTCCTGACTTTC. Translated, it gives CATQTGVGSGANVLTF. The chain links TRBV2 to TRBJ2-6; the D gene is possibly TRBD2 (6 bases). CDR3 size: 16 residues. Trimming shortened V by 10 bases and J by 1 base, and 17 bases separated the two germline ends. The germline V gene has CDR1 SNHLY and CDR2 FYNNEI. Filled out from reference TRBV2 and TRBJ2-6, the complete variable domain reads EPEVTQTPSHQVTQMGQEVILRCVPISNHLYFYWYRQILGQKVEFLVSFYNNEISEKSEIFDDQFSVERPDGSNFTLKIRSTKLEDSAMYFCATQTGVGSGANVLTFGAGSRLTVL.

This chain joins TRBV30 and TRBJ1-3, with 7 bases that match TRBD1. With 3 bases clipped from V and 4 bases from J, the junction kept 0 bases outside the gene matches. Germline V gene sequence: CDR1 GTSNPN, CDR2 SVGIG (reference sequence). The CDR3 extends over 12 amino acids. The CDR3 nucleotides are TGTGCCTGGAGGACAGGGGGAAACACCATATATTTT. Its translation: CAWRTGGNTIYF.

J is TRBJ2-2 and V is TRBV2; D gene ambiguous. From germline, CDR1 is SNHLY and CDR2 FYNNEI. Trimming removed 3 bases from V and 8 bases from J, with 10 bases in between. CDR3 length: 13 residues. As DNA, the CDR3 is TGTGCCAGCAGTGAGAGTTTTTCTGGGGAGCTGTTTTTT. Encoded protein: CASSESFSGELFF.

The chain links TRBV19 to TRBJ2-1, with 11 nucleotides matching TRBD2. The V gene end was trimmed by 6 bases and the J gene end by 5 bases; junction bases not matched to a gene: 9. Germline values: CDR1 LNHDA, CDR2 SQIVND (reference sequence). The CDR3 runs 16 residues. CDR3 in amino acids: CASSPAGTSGDNEQFF. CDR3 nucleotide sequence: TGTGCCAGTAGCCCCGCCGGGACTAGCGGAGACAATGAGCAGTTCTTC.

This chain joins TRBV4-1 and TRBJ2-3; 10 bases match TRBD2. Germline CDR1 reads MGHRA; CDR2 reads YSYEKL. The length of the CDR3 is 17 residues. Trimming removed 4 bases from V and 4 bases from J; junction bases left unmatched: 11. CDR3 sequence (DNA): TGCGCCAGCAGCCTAGCGGGGGGCCGGAAGGTCGCAGATACGCAGTATTTT. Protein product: CASSLAGGRKVADTQYF.

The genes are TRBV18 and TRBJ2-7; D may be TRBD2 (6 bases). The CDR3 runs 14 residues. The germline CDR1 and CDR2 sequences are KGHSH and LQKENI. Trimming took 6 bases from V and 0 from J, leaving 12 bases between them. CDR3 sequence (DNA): TGTGCCAGCTCGGGTAGCGGAGTCTCCTACGAGCAGTACTTC. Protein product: CASSGSGVSYEQYF.

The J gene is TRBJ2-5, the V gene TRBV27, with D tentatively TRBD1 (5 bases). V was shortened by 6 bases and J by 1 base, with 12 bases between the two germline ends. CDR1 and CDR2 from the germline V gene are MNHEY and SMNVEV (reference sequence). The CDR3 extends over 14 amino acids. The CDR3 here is CASSRQFSQETQYF. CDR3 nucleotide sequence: TGTGCCAGCAGCCGACAGTTTTCCCAAGAGACCCAGTACTTC.

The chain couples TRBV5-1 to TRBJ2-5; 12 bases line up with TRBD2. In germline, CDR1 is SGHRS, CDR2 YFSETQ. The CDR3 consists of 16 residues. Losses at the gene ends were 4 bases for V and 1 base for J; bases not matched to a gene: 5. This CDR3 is CASSAGTSGFQETQYF. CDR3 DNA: TGCGCCAGCAGCGCTGGGACTAGCGGGTTCCAAGAGACCCAGTACTTC.

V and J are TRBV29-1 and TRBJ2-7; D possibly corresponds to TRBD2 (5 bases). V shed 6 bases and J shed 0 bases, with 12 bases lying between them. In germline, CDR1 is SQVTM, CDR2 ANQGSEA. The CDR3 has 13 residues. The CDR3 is CSVGVQSSYEQYF. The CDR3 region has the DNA TGCAGCGTGGGAGTACAAAGCTCCTACGAGCAGTACTTC.

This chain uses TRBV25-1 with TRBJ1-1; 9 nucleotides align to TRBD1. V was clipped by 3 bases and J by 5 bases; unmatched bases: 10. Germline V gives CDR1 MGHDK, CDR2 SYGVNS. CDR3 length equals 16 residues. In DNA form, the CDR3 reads TGTGCCAGCAGTGATCGGCGGGCAGGGACAGGGACTGAAGCTTTCTTT. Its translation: CASSDRRAGTGTEAFF.

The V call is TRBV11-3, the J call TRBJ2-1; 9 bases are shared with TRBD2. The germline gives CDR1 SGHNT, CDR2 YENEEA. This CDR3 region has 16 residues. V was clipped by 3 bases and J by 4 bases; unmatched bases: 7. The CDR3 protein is CASSFTGTSQYNEQFF. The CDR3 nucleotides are TGTGCCAGCAGCTTCACCGGGACTAGCCAATACAATGAGCAGTTCTTC.

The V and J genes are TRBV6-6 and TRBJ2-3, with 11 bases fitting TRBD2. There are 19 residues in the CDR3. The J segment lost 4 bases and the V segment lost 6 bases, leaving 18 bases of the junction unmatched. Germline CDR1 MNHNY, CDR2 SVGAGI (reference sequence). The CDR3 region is CASSYPIAGGGKLSDTQYF. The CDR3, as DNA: TGTGCCAGCAGCTATCCGATAGCGGGAGGGGGGAAGTTATCAGATACGCAGTATTTT.

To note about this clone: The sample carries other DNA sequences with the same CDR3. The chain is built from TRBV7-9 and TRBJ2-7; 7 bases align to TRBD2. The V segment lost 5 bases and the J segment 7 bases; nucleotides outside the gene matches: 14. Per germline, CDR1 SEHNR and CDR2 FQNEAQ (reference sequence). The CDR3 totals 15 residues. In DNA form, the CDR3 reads TGTGCCAGCAGCCCCCGGGGTGGCGGGAGTCGAGAGCAGTACTTC. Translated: CASSPRGGGSREQYF.

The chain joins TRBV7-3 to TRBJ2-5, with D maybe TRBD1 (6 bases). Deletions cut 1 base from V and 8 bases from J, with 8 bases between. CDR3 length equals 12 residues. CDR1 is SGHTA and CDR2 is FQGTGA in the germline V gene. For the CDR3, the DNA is TGTGCCAGCAGCTTAATTGGGGGCACCCAGTACTTC. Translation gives CASSLIGGTQYF.

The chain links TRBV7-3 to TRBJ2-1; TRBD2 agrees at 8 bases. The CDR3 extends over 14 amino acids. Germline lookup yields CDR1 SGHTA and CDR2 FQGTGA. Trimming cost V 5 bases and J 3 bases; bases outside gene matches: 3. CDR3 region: CASSLGTSYNEQFF. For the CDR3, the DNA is TGTGCCAGCAGCCTCGGGACTAGCTACAATGAGCAGTTCTTC.

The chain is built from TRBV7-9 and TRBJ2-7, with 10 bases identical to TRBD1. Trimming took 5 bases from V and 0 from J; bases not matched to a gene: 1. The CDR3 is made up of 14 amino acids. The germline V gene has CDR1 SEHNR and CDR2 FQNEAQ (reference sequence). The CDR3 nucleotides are TGTGCCAGCAGCCGGGACAGGGGCTCCTACGAGCAGTACTTC. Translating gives CASSRDRGSYEQYF.

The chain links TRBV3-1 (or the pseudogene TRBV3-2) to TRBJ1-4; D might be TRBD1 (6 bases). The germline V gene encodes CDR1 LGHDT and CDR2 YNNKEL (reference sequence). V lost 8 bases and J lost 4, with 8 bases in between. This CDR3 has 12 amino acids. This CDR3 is CASGQSNEKLFF. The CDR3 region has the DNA TGTGCCAGCGGACAGAGTAATGAAAAACTGTTTTTT.